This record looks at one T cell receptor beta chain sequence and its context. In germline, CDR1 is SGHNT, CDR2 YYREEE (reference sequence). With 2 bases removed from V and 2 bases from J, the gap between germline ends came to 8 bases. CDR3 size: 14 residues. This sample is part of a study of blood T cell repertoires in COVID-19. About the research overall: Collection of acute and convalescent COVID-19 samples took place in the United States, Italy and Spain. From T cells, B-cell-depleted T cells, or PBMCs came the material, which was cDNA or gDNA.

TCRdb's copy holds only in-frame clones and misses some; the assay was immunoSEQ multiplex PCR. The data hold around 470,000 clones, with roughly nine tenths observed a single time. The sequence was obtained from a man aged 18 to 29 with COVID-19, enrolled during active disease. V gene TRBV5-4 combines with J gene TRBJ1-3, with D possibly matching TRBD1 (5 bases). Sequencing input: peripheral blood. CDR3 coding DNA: TGTGCCAGCAGCTTTGGGGGGGCTGGAAACACCATATATTTT. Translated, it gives CASSFGGAGNTIYF.